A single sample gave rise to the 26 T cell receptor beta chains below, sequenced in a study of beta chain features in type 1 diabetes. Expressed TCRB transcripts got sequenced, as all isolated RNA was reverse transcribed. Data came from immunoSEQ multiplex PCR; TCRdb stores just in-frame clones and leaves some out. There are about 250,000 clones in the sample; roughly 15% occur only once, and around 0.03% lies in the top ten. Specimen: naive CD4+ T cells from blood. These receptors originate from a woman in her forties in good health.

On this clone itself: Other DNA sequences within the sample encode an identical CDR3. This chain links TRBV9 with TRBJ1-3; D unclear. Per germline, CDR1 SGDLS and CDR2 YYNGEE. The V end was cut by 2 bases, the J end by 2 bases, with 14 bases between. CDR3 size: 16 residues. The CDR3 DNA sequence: TGTGCCAGCAGCGTTCTAGATTCTACTCCTGGAAACACCATATATTTT. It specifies CASSVLDSTPGNTIYF.

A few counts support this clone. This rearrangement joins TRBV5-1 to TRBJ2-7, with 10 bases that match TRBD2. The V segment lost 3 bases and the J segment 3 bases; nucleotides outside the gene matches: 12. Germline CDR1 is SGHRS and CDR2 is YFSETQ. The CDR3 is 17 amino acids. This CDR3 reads CASSSTRGTSVSYEQYF. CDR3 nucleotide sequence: TGCGCCAGCAGCTCAACCCGAGGGACTAGCGTTAGCTACGAGCAGTACTTC.

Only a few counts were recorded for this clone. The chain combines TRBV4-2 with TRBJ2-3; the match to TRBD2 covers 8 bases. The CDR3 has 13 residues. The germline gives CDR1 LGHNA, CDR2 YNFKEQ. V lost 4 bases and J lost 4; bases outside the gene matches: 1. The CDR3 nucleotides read TGTGCCAGCAGCCCGGGGGGGCCAGATACGCAGTATTTT. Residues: CASSPGGPDTQYF.

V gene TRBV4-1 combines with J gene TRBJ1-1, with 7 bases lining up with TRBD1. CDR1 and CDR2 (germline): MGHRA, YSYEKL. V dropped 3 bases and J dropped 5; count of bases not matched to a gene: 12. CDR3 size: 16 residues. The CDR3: CASSHLGTEKQTEAFF. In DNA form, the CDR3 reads TGCGCCAGCAGCCACTTAGGGACAGAGAAGCAGACTGAAGCTTTCTTT.

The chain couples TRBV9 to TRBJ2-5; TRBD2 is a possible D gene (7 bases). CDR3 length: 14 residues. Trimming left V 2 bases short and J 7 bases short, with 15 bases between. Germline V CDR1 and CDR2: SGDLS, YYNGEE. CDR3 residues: CASSVGGGRGTQYF. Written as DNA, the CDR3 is TGTGCCAGCAGCGTCGGCGGGGGCAGGGGGACCCAGTACTTC.

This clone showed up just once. The CDR3 is CASSPREYRETQYF. The CDR3 nucleotides are TGTGCCAGCAGCCCGCGGGAGTACCGAGAGACCCAGTACTTC. The rearrangement links TRBV7-9 to TRBJ2-5; the match to TRBD2 covers 7 bases. Germline V lookup: CDR1 SEHNR, CDR2 FQNEAQ (reference sequence). The junction had 7 bases not matched to a gene; V was cut back by 5 bases and J by 4 bases. This CDR3 contains 14 residues.

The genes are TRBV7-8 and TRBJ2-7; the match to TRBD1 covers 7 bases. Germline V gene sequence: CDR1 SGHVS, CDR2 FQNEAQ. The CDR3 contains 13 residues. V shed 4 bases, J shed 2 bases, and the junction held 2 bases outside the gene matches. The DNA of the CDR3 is TGTGCCAGCAGCTCGGGACAGACCTACGAGCAGTACTTC. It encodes CASSSGQTYEQYF.

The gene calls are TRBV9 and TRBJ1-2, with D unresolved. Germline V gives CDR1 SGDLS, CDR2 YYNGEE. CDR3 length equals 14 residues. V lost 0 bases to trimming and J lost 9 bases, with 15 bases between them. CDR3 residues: CASSVEGTRGSYTF. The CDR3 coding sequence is TGTGCCAGCAGCGTAGAAGGCACGAGAGGCAGCTACACCTTC. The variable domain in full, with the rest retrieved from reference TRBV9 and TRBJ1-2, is DSGVTQTPKHLITATGQRVTLRCSPRSGDLSVYWYQQSLDQGLQFLIQYYNGEERAKGNILERFSAQQFPDLHSELNLSSLELGDSALYFCASSVEGTRGSYTFGSGTRLTVV.

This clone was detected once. The CDR3 loop reads CASSQILAGVHRSTDTQYF. The DNA for the CDR3 is TGTGCCAGCAGCCAGATACTAGCGGGGGTCCATAGAAGCACAGATACGCAGTATTTT. V and J are TRBV14 and TRBJ2-3, with 11 bases that match TRBD2. The V gene end was trimmed by 3 bases and the J gene end by 0 bases; junction bases not matched to a gene: 11. The germline gives CDR1 SGHDN, CDR2 FVKESK. The CDR3 has 19 residues.

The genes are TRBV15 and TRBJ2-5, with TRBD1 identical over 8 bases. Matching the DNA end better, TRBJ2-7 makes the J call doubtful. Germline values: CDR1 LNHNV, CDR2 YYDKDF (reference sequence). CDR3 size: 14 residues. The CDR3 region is CATSGGQGGREQYF. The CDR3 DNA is TGTGCCACCAGCGGAGGACAGGGCGGGCGCGAGCAGTACTTC.

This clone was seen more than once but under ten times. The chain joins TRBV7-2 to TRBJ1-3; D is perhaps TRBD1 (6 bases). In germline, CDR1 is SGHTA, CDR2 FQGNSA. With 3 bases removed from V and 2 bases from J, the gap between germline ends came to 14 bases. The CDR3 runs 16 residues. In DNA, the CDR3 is TGTGCCAGCAGCTTCTCTGGGGGCTTTACTGGAAACACCATATATTTT. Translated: CASSFSGGFTGNTIYF.

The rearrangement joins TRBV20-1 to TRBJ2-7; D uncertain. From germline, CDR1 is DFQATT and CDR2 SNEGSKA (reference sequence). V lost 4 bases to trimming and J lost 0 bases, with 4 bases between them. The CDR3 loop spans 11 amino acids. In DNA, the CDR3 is TGCAGTGCTACACTCTCCTACGAGCAGTACTTC. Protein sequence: CSATLSYEQYF.

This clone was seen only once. The CDR3 DNA reads TGTGCCAGCAGCTTCGCTAGCGGGGTATGGGGAGAGACCCAGTACTTC. Encoded protein: CASSFASGVWGETQYF. This rearrangement joins TRBV5-4 to TRBJ2-5; 9 positions match TRBD2. V lost 2 bases to trimming and J lost 4 bases; unmatched junction nucleotides: 9. Germline V CDR1 and CDR2: SGHNT, YYREEE (reference sequence). CDR3 length: 16 amino acids.

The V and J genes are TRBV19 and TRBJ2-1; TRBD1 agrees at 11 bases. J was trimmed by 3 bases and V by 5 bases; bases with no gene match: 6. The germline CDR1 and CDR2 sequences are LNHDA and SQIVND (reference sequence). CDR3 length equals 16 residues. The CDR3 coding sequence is TGTGCCAGTAGTCGATTCGGGACAGGGGGCTACAATGAGCAGTTCTTC. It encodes CASSRFGTGGYNEQFF. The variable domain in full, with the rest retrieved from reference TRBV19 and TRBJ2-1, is DGGITQSPKYLFRKEGQNVTLSCEQNLNHDAMYWYRQDPGQGLRLIYYSQIVNDFQKGDIAEGYSVSREKKESFPLTVTSAQKNPTAFYLCASSRFGTGGYNEQFFGPGTRLTVL.

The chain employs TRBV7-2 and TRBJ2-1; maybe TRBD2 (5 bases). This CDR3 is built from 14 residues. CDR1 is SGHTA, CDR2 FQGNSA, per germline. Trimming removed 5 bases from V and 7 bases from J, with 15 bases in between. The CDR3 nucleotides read TGTGCCAGCAGCCCTATCGGGGAGCGTAATGAGCAGTTCTTC. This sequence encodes CASSPIGERNEQFF.

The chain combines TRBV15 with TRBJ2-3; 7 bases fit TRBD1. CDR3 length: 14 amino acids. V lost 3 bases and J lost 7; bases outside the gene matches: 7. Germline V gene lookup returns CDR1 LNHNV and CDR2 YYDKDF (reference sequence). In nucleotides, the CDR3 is TGTGCCACCAGCAGGGGTAGGGGGCGAAATACGCAGTATTTT. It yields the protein CATSRGRGRNTQYF.

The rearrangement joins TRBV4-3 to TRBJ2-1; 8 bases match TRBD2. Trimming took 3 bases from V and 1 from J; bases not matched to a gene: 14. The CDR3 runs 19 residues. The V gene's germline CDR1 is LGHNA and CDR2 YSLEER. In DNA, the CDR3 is TGCGCCAGCAGCCAGGGCGGGCGGGGGGCCTCTCTTTCCTACAATGAGCAGTTCTTC. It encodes CASSQGGRGASLSYNEQFF.

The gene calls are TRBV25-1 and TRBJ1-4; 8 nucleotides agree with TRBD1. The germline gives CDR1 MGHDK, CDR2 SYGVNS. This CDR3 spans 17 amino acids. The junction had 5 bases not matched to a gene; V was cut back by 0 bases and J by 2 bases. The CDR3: CASSEYQQGGTNEKLFF. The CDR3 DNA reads TGTGCCAGCAGTGAATACCAACAGGGGGGGACTAATGAAAAACTGTTTTTT.

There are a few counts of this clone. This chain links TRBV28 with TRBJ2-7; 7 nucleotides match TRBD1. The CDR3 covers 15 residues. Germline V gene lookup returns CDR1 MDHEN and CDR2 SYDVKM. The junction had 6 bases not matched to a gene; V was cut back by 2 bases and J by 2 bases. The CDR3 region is CASSLGDRVAYEQYF. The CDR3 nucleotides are TGTGCCAGCAGTTTAGGGGACAGAGTTGCCTACGAGCAGTACTTC.

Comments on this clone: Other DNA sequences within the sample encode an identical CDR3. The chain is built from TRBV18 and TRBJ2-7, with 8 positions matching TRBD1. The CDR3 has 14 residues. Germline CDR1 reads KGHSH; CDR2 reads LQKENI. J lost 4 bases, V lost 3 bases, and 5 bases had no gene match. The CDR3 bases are TGTGCCAGCTCACCGCTAGGACAGGGATACGAGCAGTACTTC. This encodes CASSPLGQGYEQYF.

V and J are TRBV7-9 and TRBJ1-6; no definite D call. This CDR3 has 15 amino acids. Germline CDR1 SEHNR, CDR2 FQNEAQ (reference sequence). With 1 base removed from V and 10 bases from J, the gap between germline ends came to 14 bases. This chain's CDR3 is CASSLVAASNSPLHF. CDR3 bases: TGTGCCAGCAGCTTAGTCGCGGCAAGTAACTCACCCCTCCACTTT.

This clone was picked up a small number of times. The CDR3 bases are TGTGCCAGCAGCTACCCGCGGGGGCCAGAGACCCAGTACTTC. It yields the protein CASSYPRGPETQYF. The chain is built from TRBV7-9 and TRBJ2-5; D is possibly TRBD2 (7 bases). Deletions cut 4 bases from V and 4 bases from J, with 13 bases between. The CDR3 is made up of 14 amino acids. In germline, CDR1 is SEHNR, CDR2 FQNEAQ (reference sequence).

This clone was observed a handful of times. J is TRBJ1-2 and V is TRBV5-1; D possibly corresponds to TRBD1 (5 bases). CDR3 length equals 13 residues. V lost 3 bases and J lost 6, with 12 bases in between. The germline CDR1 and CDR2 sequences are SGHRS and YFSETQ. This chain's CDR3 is CASSSTVSHGYTF. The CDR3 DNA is TGCGCCAGCAGCTCGACAGTTTCCCATGGCTACACCTTC.

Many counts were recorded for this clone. This chain's CDR3 is CASSLAGEDYGYTF. Here the CDR3 DNA reads TGTGCCAGCAGCTTAGCGGGTGAGGACTATGGCTACACCTTC. V usage is TRBV7-9 and J usage is TRBJ1-2; no clear D gene. The CDR3 consists of 14 residues. Germline V gives CDR1 SEHNR, CDR2 FQNEAQ (reference sequence). V was shortened by 0 bases and J by 3 bases, with 8 bases between the two germline ends.

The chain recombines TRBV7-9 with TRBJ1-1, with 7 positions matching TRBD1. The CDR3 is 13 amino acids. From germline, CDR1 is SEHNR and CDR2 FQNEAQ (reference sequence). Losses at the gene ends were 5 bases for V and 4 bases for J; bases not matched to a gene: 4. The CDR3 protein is CASSVGTATEAFF. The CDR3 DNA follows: TGTGCCAGCAGCGTCGGGACAGCCACTGAAGCTTTCTTT.

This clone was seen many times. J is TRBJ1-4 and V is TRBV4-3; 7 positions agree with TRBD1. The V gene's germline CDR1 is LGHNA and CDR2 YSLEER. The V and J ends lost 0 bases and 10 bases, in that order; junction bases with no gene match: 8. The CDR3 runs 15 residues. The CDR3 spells CASSQDLFSGGKLFF. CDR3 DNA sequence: TGCGCCAGCAGCCAAGATCTTTTCTCAGGGGGAAAACTGTTTTTT.